Following are 15 T cell receptor beta chains from one sample sequenced in a study of cytotoxic CD8 clonotypes in ibrutinib-treated CLL. Data came from immunoSEQ multiplex PCR; TCRdb stores just in-frame clones and leaves some out. The sample yields several thousand clones, approximately 79% seen once. The sequencing here drew on PBMCs, taken before ibrutinib treatment. Source of these receptors: a human donor with chronic lymphocytic leukemia.

This clone was counted a few times. This chain's CDR3 is CASSPTGTAFGYTF. The CDR3 nucleotides are TGTGCCAGCAGCCCCACAGGGACTGCTTTCGGCTACACCTTC. The chain is built from TRBV7-9 and TRBJ1-2; possible D gene TRBD1, 6 bases. Germline loops: CDR1 SEHNR, CDR2 FQNEAQ (reference sequence). The V end lost 5 bases, the J end lost 8 bases, and 18 bases lay between the germline ends. This CDR3 region has 14 residues.

Note on this clone: The junction differs from germline at one of its ends, possibly a read error. The V gene is TRBV11-1, the J gene TRBJ2-3, with 16 bases identical to TRBD2. The length of the CDR3 is 14 residues. Germline V lookup: CDR1 SGHAT, CDR2 FQDESV (reference sequence). The CDR3 coding sequence is TGTGCCAGCAGCACTCCGGGACTAGCGGGGGGGCCGGGTTTT. This translates into CASSTPGLAGGPGF.

This sequence joins TRBV5-6 and TRBJ1-5; D gene unclear. The CDR3 consists of 16 residues. Trimming left V 1 base short and J 2 bases short, with 13 bases between. Per germline, CDR1 SGHDT and CDR2 YYEEEE. CDR3 DNA: TGTGCCAGCAGCTTGTTTTCCTTTGAGGGCAATCAGCCCCAGCATTTT. Translated: CASSLFSFEGNQPQHF.

This clone was counted between two and nine times. The rearrangement uses TRBV25-1 and TRBJ1-2; no clear D. This CDR3 has 11 residues. CDR1 MGHDK and CDR2 SYGVNS come from the germline V gene. V lost 5 bases, J lost 3 bases, and 4 bases lay in between. The CDR3 DNA sequence: TGTGCCAGCAGTCGGGACTATGGCTACACCTTC. Translating it yields CASSRDYGYTF.

This chain connects TRBV2 to TRBJ1-1; a possible D gene is TRBD1 (5 bases). The germline V gene encodes CDR1 SNHLY and CDR2 FYNNEI. The V gene lost 6 bases and the J gene lost 11 bases, with 19 bases spanning the gap. This CDR3 comprises 13 residues. The CDR3 protein is CASRQTGTVNAFF. CDR3 DNA sequence: TGTGCCAGCAGGCAAACCGGGACCGTGAACGCTTTCTTT.

The chain combines TRBV21-1 with TRBJ2-5; TRBD2, the table's D call, lacks a check against the DNA. TRBV21-1 is termed a pseudogene. This CDR3 is 16 amino acids long. Here the CDR3 reads CASSKEPGLRAETQYF. Here the CDR3 DNA reads TGTGCCAGCAGCAAAGAGCCCGGACTACGGGCCGAGACCCAGTACTTC.

The chain has TRBV15 and TRBJ2-5; TRBD2 matches 7 bases. V dropped 1 base and J dropped 5; count of bases not matched to a gene: 10. CDR3 size: 16 residues. The germline V gene has CDR1 LNHNV and CDR2 YYDKDF (reference sequence). CDR3 sequence: CATSRGPSGGEETQYF. DNA for the CDR3: TGTGCCACCAGCAGAGGCCCTAGCGGTGGGGAGGAGACCCAGTACTTC. Together with reference TRBV15 and TRBJ2-5, the CDR3 gives the full variable domain: DAMVIQNPRYQVTQFGKPVTLSCSQTLNHNVMYWYQQKSSQAPKLLFHYYDKDFNNEADTPDNFQSRRPNTSFCFLDIRSPGLGDTAMYLCATSRGPSGGEETQYFGPGTRLLVL.

The chain couples TRBV7-9 to TRBJ2-1, with 7 bases fitting TRBD2. V was pared by 4 bases and J by 8 bases, with 8 bases of the junction left unmatched. Germline CDR1 is SEHNR and CDR2 is FQNEAQ (reference sequence). The CDR3 runs 14 residues. CDR3 sequence reads: CASSYRAGADEQFF. CDR3 nucleotides: TGTGCCAGCAGCTACCGCGCGGGAGCTGATGAGCAGTTCTTC.

This clone was detected once. The rearrangement uses TRBV4-3 and TRBJ1-1; D uncertain. V lost 0 bases and J 8 bases, leaving 10 bases between the germline ends. This CDR3 has 13 residues. Germline V lookup: CDR1 LGHNA, CDR2 YSLEER. This CDR3 reads CASSQDYGREAFF. The CDR3 coding sequence is TGCGCCAGCAGCCAAGATTATGGCAGAGAAGCTTTCTTT.

The chain carries TRBV21-1 and TRBJ1-5; TRBD1, the D gene given by the table, was not confirmed from the DNA. TRBV21-1 is an annotated pseudogene. This CDR3 spans 13 amino acids. The DNA for the CDR3 is TGTGCCAGCATTGTACAGGGCGGTCAGCCCCAGCATTTT. As protein: CASIVQGGQPQHF.

The rearrangement uses TRBV9 and TRBJ2-3; 9 positions agree with TRBD2. CDR1 and CDR2 from the germline V gene are SGDLS and YYNGEE. This CDR3 contains 16 residues. With V trimmed by 0 bases and J by 5 bases, 7 bases remained unmatched. The CDR3 DNA reads as TGTGCCAGCAGCGTAGAGGCAGCGGGGGGCCAAGATACGCAGTATTTT. This translates into CASSVEAAGGQDTQYF.

The chain couples TRBV5-1 to TRBJ2-2, with 9 bases identical to TRBD1. With 3 bases clipped from V and 5 bases from J, the junction kept 8 bases outside the gene matches. This CDR3 has 16 amino acids. Germline V CDR1 and CDR2: SGHRS, YFSETQ. The CDR3 DNA follows: TGCGCCAGCAGCTGGGGCCCGGGACAGGGAACCGGGGAGCTGTTTTTT. Residues: CASSWGPGQGTGELFF.

The V gene is TRBV4-1, the J gene TRBJ2-2; 10 nucleotides line up with TRBD2. The V and J ends lost 1 base and 6 bases, in that order; junction bases with no gene match: 5. Germline V gene sequence: CDR1 MGHRA, CDR2 YSYEKL. The CDR3 has 16 amino acids. The CDR3 sequence: CASSQVIAGGAGELFF. The DNA of the CDR3 is TGCGCCAGCAGCCAAGTCATAGCGGGGGGTGCCGGGGAGCTGTTTTTT.

J is TRBJ1-2 and V is TRBV7-2; D remains ambiguous. The V and J ends lost 5 bases and 3 bases respectively, with 10 bases between them. The CDR3 consists of 13 residues. Germline V gives CDR1 SGHTA, CDR2 FQGNSA. The CDR3 is CASSLQLYYGYTF. DNA for the CDR3: TGTGCCAGCAGCCTTCAGCTTTACTATGGCTACACCTTC.

V gene TRBV6-4 combines with J gene TRBJ2-3; D is undetermined. Germline V gene data show CDR1 as MRHNA and CDR2 as SNTAGT. There are 8 residues in the CDR3. V lost 7 bases to trimming and J lost 8 bases, with 1 base between them. The CDR3 is CASTTQYF. CDR3 DNA sequence: TGTGCCAGCACTACGCAGTATTTT.